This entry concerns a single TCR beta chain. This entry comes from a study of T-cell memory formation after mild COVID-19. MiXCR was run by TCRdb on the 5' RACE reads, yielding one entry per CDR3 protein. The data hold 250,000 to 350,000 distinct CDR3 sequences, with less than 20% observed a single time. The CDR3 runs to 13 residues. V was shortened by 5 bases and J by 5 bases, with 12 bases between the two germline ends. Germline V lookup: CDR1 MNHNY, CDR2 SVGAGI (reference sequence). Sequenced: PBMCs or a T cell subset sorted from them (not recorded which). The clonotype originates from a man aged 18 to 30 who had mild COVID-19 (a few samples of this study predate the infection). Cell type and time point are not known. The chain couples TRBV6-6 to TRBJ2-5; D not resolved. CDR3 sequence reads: CASSRLPRETQYF. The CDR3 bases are TGTGCCAGCAGTCGACTCCCACGGGAGACCCAGTACTTC.